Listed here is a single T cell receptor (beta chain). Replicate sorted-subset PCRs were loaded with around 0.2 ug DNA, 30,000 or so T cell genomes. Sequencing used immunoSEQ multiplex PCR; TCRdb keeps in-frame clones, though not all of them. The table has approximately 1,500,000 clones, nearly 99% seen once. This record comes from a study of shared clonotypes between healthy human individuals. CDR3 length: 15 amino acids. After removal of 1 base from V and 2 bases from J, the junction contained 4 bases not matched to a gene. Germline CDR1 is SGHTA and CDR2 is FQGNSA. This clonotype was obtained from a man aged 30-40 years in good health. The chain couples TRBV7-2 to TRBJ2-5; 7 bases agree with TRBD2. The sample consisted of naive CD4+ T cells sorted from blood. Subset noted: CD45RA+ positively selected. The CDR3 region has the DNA TGTGCCAGCAGCTTAGGGGACTACACGCAAGAGACCCAGTACTTC. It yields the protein CASSLGDYTQETQYF.